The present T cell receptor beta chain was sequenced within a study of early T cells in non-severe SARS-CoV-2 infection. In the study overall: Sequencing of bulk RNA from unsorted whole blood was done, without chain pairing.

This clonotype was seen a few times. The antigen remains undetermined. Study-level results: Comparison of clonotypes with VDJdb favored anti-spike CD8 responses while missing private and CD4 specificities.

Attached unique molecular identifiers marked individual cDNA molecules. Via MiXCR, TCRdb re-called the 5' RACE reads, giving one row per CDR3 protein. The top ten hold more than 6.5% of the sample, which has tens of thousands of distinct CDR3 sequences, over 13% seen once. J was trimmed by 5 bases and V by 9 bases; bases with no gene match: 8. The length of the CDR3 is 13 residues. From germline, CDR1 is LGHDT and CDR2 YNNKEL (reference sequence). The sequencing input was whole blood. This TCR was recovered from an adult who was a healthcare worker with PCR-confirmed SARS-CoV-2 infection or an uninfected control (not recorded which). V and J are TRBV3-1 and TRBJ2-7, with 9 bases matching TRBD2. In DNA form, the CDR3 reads TGTGCCAGTTTAGCGGGAGTTGGAAACGAGCAGTACTTC. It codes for CASLAGVGNEQYF.